This TCR beta chain was identified during a study of T cell changes during pregnancy in multiple sclerosis. Germline-derived CDR1 and CDR2 are SEHNR and FQNEAQ (reference sequence). CDR3 length equals 16 residues. Trimming took 1 base from V and 5 from J; bases not matched to a gene: 8. The repertoire was sequenced with immunoSEQ multiplex PCR; TCRdb's copy has only in-frame clones and lacks some. Here the sample spans about 59,000 clones, roughly 93% being singletons. Sequenced here: peripheral blood, sampled in the second trimester of pregnancy. The chain is built from TRBV7-9 and TRBJ1-5; 7 nucleotides align to TRBD1. This clonotype was sampled from a female donor with multiple sclerosis, enrolled in a pregnancy study. The DNA for the CDR3 is TGTGCCAGCAGCTTAGGCACCGGGACAGAGTATCAGCCCCAGCATTTT. Its protein product is CASSLGTGTEYQPQHF.